Below, one T cell receptor beta chain is given with its context. Its antigen is unidentified. Germline V CDR1 and CDR2: SNHLY, FYNNEI. Between the trimmed V and J ends, which lost 3 bases and 2 bases, there was a span of 8 bases. This CDR3 spans 14 amino acids. A multiplex PCR was run with 60 Vbeta primers and 13 Jbeta primers. TCRdb's copy holds only in-frame clones and misses some; the assay was immunoSEQ multiplex PCR. This sample has approximately 190,000 clones, with about 87% found just once. The data originate from a study of cytomegalovirus exposure and HLA in healthy donors. Study-wide results and limits: Sequencing likely caused a cluster of highly shared sequence variants. Immune exposure data for these donors was limited to CMV serostatus. The study designated fewer than 200 TCR beta chains cytomegalovirus-associated. Reports credit the classifier with highly specific, highly sensitive diagnosis of cytomegalovirus status.

The receptor's source is a man aged 25 to 40 in good health and CMV-seronegative. V gene TRBV2 combines with J gene TRBJ1-5; D is ambiguous. The sequenced material came from PBMCs. The CDR3 loop is CASSEARGNQPQHF. The CDR3 region has the DNA TGTGCCAGCAGTGAGGCCCGTGGCAATCAGCCCCAGCATTTT.